A single sample gave rise to the 19 T cell receptor beta chains below, sequenced in a study of shared clonotypes between healthy human individuals. Sequenced by immunoSEQ multiplex PCR; TCRdb stores in-frame clones only, minus some. The top ten clones hold about 0.45% of a sample with around 1.5 million clones, approximately 98% of them seen once. Sequences were obtained from naive CD4+ T cells sorted from blood. Specified subset: CD45RA+ positively selected. The receptors shown here come from a man aged 30 to 45 in good health.

The chain employs TRBV5-1 and TRBJ2-1, with TRBD2 matching 7 bases. V was pared by 4 bases and J by 7 bases, with 14 bases of the junction left unmatched. This CDR3 is built from 16 residues. Germline V gene sequence: CDR1 SGHRS, CDR2 YFSETQ. The CDR3 region is CASSLEAGSFVNEQFF. CDR3 sequence (DNA): TGCGCCAGCAGCCTGGAAGCGGGGAGTTTCGTAAATGAGCAGTTCTTC.

Note on this clone: Other DNA variants within this sample encode the same CDR3. The rearrangement uses TRBV20-1 and TRBJ2-6; unclear D gene. The CDR3 spans 11 residues. V was shortened by 6 bases and J by 1 base, with 1 base between the two germline ends. CDR1 is DFQATT, CDR2 SNEGSKA, per germline (reference sequence). The chain's CDR3 is CSASGANVLTF. For the CDR3, the DNA is TGCAGTGCGTCTGGGGCCAACGTCCTGACTTTC.

The chain carries TRBV9 and TRBJ1-3; TRBD1 matches 7 bases. The CDR3 is 14 amino acids. CDR1 and CDR2 from the germline V gene are SGDLS and YYNGEE. With 4 bases clipped from V and 5 bases from J, the junction kept 6 bases outside the gene matches. For the CDR3, the DNA is TGTGCCAGCAGCCCCAGACAGGGCCGAAACACCATATATTTT. This codes for CASSPRQGRNTIYF.

The gene calls are TRBV7-3 and TRBJ2-7, with D possibly TRBD2 on 5 matching bases. The CDR3 loop spans 13 amino acids. V was trimmed by 3 bases and J by 9 bases, leaving 15 bases between them. Germline CDR1 and CDR2: SGHTA and FQGTGA. This CDR3 reads CASSLRVQGMQYF. The CDR3 DNA is TGTGCCAGCAGCTTGAGGGTCCAAGGTATGCAGTACTTC.

The J gene is TRBJ2-5, the V gene TRBV6-5, with 8 bases lining up with TRBD2. The trim removed 4 bases at V and 8 bases at J, leaving 9 bases unmatched. The CDR3 length is 14 residues. The germline V gene has CDR1 MNHEY and CDR2 SVGAGI. The CDR3, as DNA: TGTGCCAGCAGTTGTCTTCAGCGGGAGTGTACCCAGTACTTC. Its protein is CASSCLQRECTQYF.

The chain is built from TRBV2 and TRBJ2-1; D may be TRBD2 (5 bases). Trimming shortened V by 3 bases and J by 3 bases, and 9 bases separated the two germline ends. CDR3 size: 14 residues. Germline CDR1 SNHLY, CDR2 FYNNEI. CDR3 region: CASSDIAFYNEQFF. Written as DNA, the CDR3 is TGTGCCAGCAGTGATATAGCGTTCTACAATGAGCAGTTCTTC.

The chain carries TRBV5-6 and TRBJ1-2, with D unresolved. Trimming stripped 0 bases from V and 11 bases from J, with 23 bases between. The germline V gene encodes CDR1 SGHDT and CDR2 YYEEEE. This CDR3 has 16 amino acids. Here the CDR3 DNA reads TGTGCCAGCAGCTTGGTCGGGGATGCTTTAAGTTTCTGGTACACCTTC. Translating gives CASSLVGDALSFWYTF.

CDR3 residues: CASPSGRALGEQFF. The CDR3 DNA is TGTGCCAGCCCCAGCGGGAGGGCCCTGGGTGAGCAGTTCTTC. The V gene is TRBV7-9, the J gene TRBJ2-1; the match to TRBD2 covers 10 bases. The CDR3 is 14 residues long. J gave up 9 bases and V 8 bases, and 10 bases lay outside the gene matches. Germline V CDR1 and CDR2: SEHNR, FQNEAQ (reference sequence).

The rearrangement joins TRBV27 to TRBJ2-7, with 7 bases identical to TRBD1. The J segment lost 2 bases and the V segment lost 5 bases, leaving 6 bases of the junction unmatched. Germline V gene lookup returns CDR1 MNHEY and CDR2 SMNVEV (reference sequence). The length of the CDR3 is 14 residues. CDR3 nucleotide sequence: TGTGCCAGCAGTCCCAGACAGGGCGCCTACGAGCAGTACTTC. It yields the protein CASSPRQGAYEQYF.

The J gene is TRBJ1-2, the V gene TRBV23-1, with D possibly matching TRBD1 (6 bases). TRBV23-1 is sorted into the ORF group, with uncertain function. This CDR3 comprises 15 residues. V lost 2 bases to trimming and J lost 5 bases, with 15 bases between them. This chain's CDR3 is CASSQRRQVKYGYTF. The CDR3 region has the DNA TGCGCCAGCAGTCAAAGGCGACAGGTCAAGTATGGCTACACCTTC.

The chain links TRBV29-1 to TRBJ2-3; D may be TRBD1 (6 bases). This CDR3 is 18 amino acids long. Germline CDR1 is SQVTM and CDR2 is ANQGSEA. Trimming pared 4 bases from V and 2 bases from J, leaving 25 bases between. The CDR3 is CSVAFKVRPGHYTDTQYF. The CDR3 DNA reads as TGCAGCGTTGCATTTAAGGTTCGTCCGGGACACTACACAGATACGCAGTATTTT.

The chain couples TRBV4-2 to TRBJ1-2; no clear D gene. V lost 0 bases and J 4 bases, leaving 18 bases between the germline ends. The CDR3 is 17 residues long. Germline lookup yields CDR1 LGHNA and CDR2 YNFKEQ. In DNA, the CDR3 is TGTGCCAGCAGCCAAGAGGTAGTACCTCTGGGCGGCTATGGCTACACCTTC. Amino acids: CASSQEVVPLGGYGYTF.

V gene TRBV4-2 combines with J gene TRBJ2-1, with a weak D call TRBD2 (5 bases). V lost 0 bases, J lost 8 bases, and 11 bases lay in between. The CDR3 covers 14 residues. Germline CDR1 reads LGHNA; CDR2 reads YNFKEQ. CDR3 in DNA: TGTGCCAGCAGCCAAGAGATAGGAGGATATGAGCAGTTCTTC. It codes for CASSQEIGGYEQFF.

The chain recombines TRBV30 with TRBJ2-7; tentatively, D is TRBD2 (5 bases). The germline CDR1 and CDR2 sequences are GTSNPN and SVGIG (reference sequence). The V end lost 4 bases, the J end lost 3 bases, and 19 bases lay between the germline ends. CDR3 length: 15 residues. Written as DNA, the CDR3 is TGTGCCTGGAAGGGAGACGGCGGATCAAACTACGAGCAGTACTTC. It translates to CAWKGDGGSNYEQYF.

The chain recombines TRBV10-2 with TRBJ2-7; perhaps TRBD2 as D (6 bases). CDR1 WSHSY and CDR2 SAAADI come from the germline V gene. The CDR3 consists of 15 residues. V lost 8 bases and J 4 bases, leaving 21 bases between the germline ends. The CDR3 DNA reads as TGCGCCAGCGGGGTTCGAGTCGGGAGTCAGTACGAGCAGTACTTC. Its protein is CASGVRVGSQYEQYF.

The chain joins TRBV6-5 to TRBJ2-1, with 8 nucleotides matching TRBD1. Germline V gene lookup returns CDR1 MNHEY and CDR2 SVGAGI. The CDR3 runs to 15 residues. J was trimmed by 7 bases and V by 6 bases; bases with no gene match: 11. CDR3 bases: TGTGCCAGCAGCGGATTGGGGGACAGGATGAATGAGCAGTTCTTC. This codes for CASSGLGDRMNEQFF.

The chain couples TRBV9 to TRBJ1-1, with 7 positions matching TRBD1. The CDR3 runs to 16 residues. J gave up 1 base and V 4 bases, and 10 bases lay outside the gene matches. The germline CDR1 and CDR2 sequences are SGDLS and YYNGEE. The CDR3 region has the DNA TGTGCCAGCAGCCTAGACCCGACAGGGTGGAACACTGAAGCTTTCTTT. Protein sequence: CASSLDPTGWNTEAFF.

The gene calls are TRBV7-3 and TRBJ2-3, with D unclear. The V end was cut by 1 base, the J end by 0 bases, with 8 bases between. The CDR3 extends over 15 amino acids. Germline assignment: CDR1 SGHTA and CDR2 FQGTGA. CDR3 sequence reads: CASSLKGSSTDTQYF. DNA of the CDR3: TGTGCCAGCAGCTTAAAGGGTTCTAGCACAGATACGCAGTATTTT.

The rearrangement joins TRBV6-1 to TRBJ2-7, with 8 bases fitting TRBD1. Per germline, CDR1 MNHNS and CDR2 SASEGT. With 8 bases clipped from V and 0 bases from J, the junction kept 6 bases outside the gene matches. This CDR3 region has 14 residues. The CDR3 DNA is TGTGCCAGCTCCCGGGACAGGATCTCCTACGAGCAGTACTTC. Translation: CASSRDRISYEQYF.